These 16 T cell receptor beta chains were all obtained from the same sample, sequenced in a study of somatic mutations in cytotoxic T cells in rheumatoid arthritis. Libraries were prepared by immunoSEQ multiplex PCR; TCRdb keeps only in-frame clonotypes and omits some of them. The data show tens of thousands of clones, 85% to 90% seen once. The sample comprised CD8+ T cells sorted from blood. The receptors come from a woman in her 50s in good health.

This clone was seen a handful of times. The CDR3 is CASSESPGEGTDTQYF. CDR3 coding DNA: TGTGCCAGCAGTGAATCTCCGGGGGAGGGCACAGATACGCAGTATTTT. The V call is TRBV6-1, the J call TRBJ2-3; TRBD2 might be the D (6 bases). V was clipped by 2 bases and J by 1 base, with 13 bases between them. The CDR3 totals 16 residues. Germline V lookup: CDR1 MNHNS, CDR2 SASEGT.

The chain couples TRBV6-5 to TRBJ1-5; D is undetermined. The CDR3 sequence is 14 residues long. The ends were cut back, 6 bases at V and 7 bases at J, with 16 bases in the middle. CDR1 is MNHEY, CDR2 SVGAGI, per germline. The CDR3 sequence is CASRGSGGKQPQHF. DNA for the CDR3: TGTGCCAGCAGGGGATCCGGAGGGAAACAGCCCCAGCATTTT.

This sequence joins TRBV5-5 and TRBJ1-5, with D maybe TRBD1 (6 bases). The CDR3 spans 17 residues. Looked up from germline, CDR1 is SGHKS and CDR2 is YYEKEE (reference sequence). V lost 4 bases to trimming and J lost 6 bases, with 23 bases between them. The CDR3 is CASSQTGPGPGAQPQHF. The CDR3 DNA follows: TGTGCCAGCAGCCAAACAGGGCCCGGCCCCGGAGCTCAGCCCCAGCATTTT.

V is TRBV7-7 and J is TRBJ2-2; D unclear. The CDR3 runs to 11 residues. V was clipped by 4 bases and J by 5 bases, with 2 bases between them. Germline CDR1 and CDR2: SSHAT and FNYEAQ (reference sequence). Here the CDR3 DNA reads TGTGCCAGCAGCTCTACCGGGGAGCTGTTTTTT. Translation gives CASSSTGELFF.

This chain connects TRBV7-6 to TRBJ2-5; 9 bases agree with TRBD2. CDR1 and CDR2 (germline): SGHVS, FNYEAQ. This CDR3 spans 15 amino acids. The J segment lost 5 bases and the V segment lost 4 bases, leaving 8 bases of the junction unmatched. The CDR3 loop is CASSSSPLAGETQYF. CDR3 coding DNA: TGTGCCAGCAGCTCTAGTCCCCTAGCGGGGGAGACCCAGTACTTC.

The chain uses TRBV30 and TRBJ2-6; D is unresolved. Trimming left V 5 bases short and J 0 bases short, with 17 bases between. Germline-derived CDR1 and CDR2 are GTSNPN and SVGIG (reference sequence). This CDR3 spans 17 amino acids. The DNA of the CDR3 is TGTGCCTGGTCCGTGAGGCAGTTCTACTCTGGGGCCAACGTCCTGACTTTC. Protein sequence: CAWSVRQFYSGANVLTF.

J is TRBJ1-1 and V is TRBV6-5; tentatively, D is TRBD1 (5 bases). Germline V lookup: CDR1 MNHEY, CDR2 SVGAGI. The CDR3 is 13 residues long. V lost 2 bases to trimming and J lost 11 bases, with 15 bases between them. The CDR3 DNA sequence: TGTGCCAGCAGTTACGGCCAGGGCGTTACGGCTTTCTTT. Translation: CASSYGQGVTAFF.

V is TRBV4-1 and J is TRBJ2-2, with D perhaps TRBD2 (7 bases). Per germline, CDR1 MGHRA and CDR2 YSYEKL. The V end was cut by 0 bases, the J end by 5 bases, with 16 bases between. This CDR3 spans 17 amino acids. CDR3 protein: CASSQEEGGAWTGELFF. The CDR3 coding sequence is TGCGCCAGCAGCCAAGAGGAGGGGGGGGCATGGACCGGGGAGCTGTTTTTT.

The J gene is TRBJ1-1, the V gene TRBV4-3; D not certain. This CDR3 is built from 17 residues. V was shortened by 0 bases and J by 0 bases, with 14 bases between the two germline ends. CDR1 is LGHNA and CDR2 is YSLEER in the germline V gene. CDR3 sequence: CASSQDQLVGMNTEAFF. CDR3 bases: TGCGCCAGCAGCCAAGATCAGCTGGTGGGCATGAACACTGAAGCTTTCTTT.

The J gene is TRBJ1-1, the V gene TRBV7-9; TRBD1 is a possible D gene (5 bases). Trimming shortened V by 5 bases and J by 5 bases, and 12 bases separated the two germline ends. The germline gives CDR1 SEHNR, CDR2 FQNEAQ (reference sequence). The CDR3 is made up of 13 amino acids. This chain's CDR3 is CASSDPAGTEAFF. The CDR3 DNA reads as TGTGCCAGCAGCGATCCTGCAGGGACTGAAGCTTTCTTT.

This clone turned up a few times. CDR3 loop: CASSYGQLAYEQYF. In DNA, the CDR3 is TGTGCCAGCAGTTACGGGCAGCTTGCCTACGAGCAGTACTTC. V and J are TRBV6-6 and TRBJ2-7; D not certain. This CDR3 comprises 14 residues. The V gene's germline CDR1 is MNHNY and CDR2 SVGAGI (reference sequence). Trimming stripped 2 bases from V and 2 bases from J, with 10 bases between.

V usage is TRBV4-1 and J usage is TRBJ1-1; D is ambiguous. Germline values: CDR1 MGHRA, CDR2 YSYEKL. This CDR3 is built from 13 residues. The V end lost 1 base, the J end lost 5 bases, and 8 bases lay between the germline ends. This CDR3 is CASSQGIRTEAFF. The CDR3 DNA is TGCGCCAGCAGCCAAGGGATTCGTACTGAAGCTTTCTTT.

This clone appeared a single time. The V and J genes are TRBV7-9 and TRBJ1-2, with D unresolved. Trimming removed 3 bases from V and 0 bases from J, with 11 bases in between. CDR1 and CDR2 (germline): SEHNR, FQNEAQ (reference sequence). There are 15 residues in the CDR3. For the CDR3, the DNA is TGTGCCAGCAGCTTCCAGAGTTTAACTAACTATGGCTACACCTTC. Amino acid sequence: CASSFQSLTNYGYTF.

The V call is TRBV6-6, the J call TRBJ2-7; D remains ambiguous. Germline V gives CDR1 MNHNY, CDR2 SVGAGI (reference sequence). CDR3 length: 15 residues. V was pared by 5 bases and J by 2 bases, with 16 bases between. The CDR3 DNA reads TGTGCCAGCAGTCAAACTCGTGCCTCTACCTACGAGCAGTACTTC. Translating it yields CASSQTRASTYEQYF.

The J gene is TRBJ2-2, the V gene TRBV4-3, with D unresolved. The CDR3 runs to 12 residues. CDR1 is LGHNA, CDR2 YSLEER, per germline. V was pared by 1 base and J by 5 bases, with 2 bases between. The DNA of the CDR3 is TGCGCCAGCAGCCAAGGTACCGGGGAGCTGTTTTTT. Its protein product is CASSQGTGELFF.

CDR3: CASSQDITGRSGNTIYF. The DNA for the CDR3 is TGCGCCAGCAGCCAAGATATTACGGGCCGGTCTGGAAACACCATATATTTT. The rearrangement links TRBV4-3 to TRBJ1-3; D gene ambiguous. Trimming left V 0 bases short and J 1 base short, with 13 bases between. This CDR3 has 17 residues. The germline gives CDR1 LGHNA, CDR2 YSLEER.